Shown below are 30 T cell receptor beta chains from a single sample sequenced in a study of blood T cell repertoires in COVID-19. Method: immunoSEQ multiplex PCR; TCRdb's copy keeps in-frame clones and lacks some. The sample has 70,000 or so clones, roughly 79% seen once; the top ten hold 47%. The sample taken for sequencing was peripheral blood. The receptors come from a human donor in a cohort sampled during active COVID-19.

The chain recombines TRBV5-8 with TRBJ1-1, with D hard to call. The V end lost 0 bases, the J end lost 1 base, and 7 bases lay between the germline ends. This CDR3 has 14 amino acids. The germline V gene has CDR1 SGHTS and CDR2 YDEGEE. CDR3 protein: CASSLDWRNTEAFF. In nucleotides, the CDR3 is TGTGCCAGCAGCTTGGATTGGAGGAACACTGAAGCTTTCTTT.

The rearrangement links TRBV27 to TRBJ2-3, with TRBD2 matching over 13 bases. The V and J ends lost 2 bases and 7 bases, in that order; junction bases with no gene match: 6. CDR1 MNHEY and CDR2 SMNVEV come from the germline V gene (reference sequence). The length of the CDR3 is 16 residues. In DNA, the CDR3 is TGTGCCAGCAGTTTACTAACTAGCGGGAGGGTGAATACGCAGTATTTT. Amino acids: CASSLLTSGRVNTQYF.

This clone was detected once. The V gene is TRBV19, the J gene TRBJ2-7; D might be TRBD2 (5 bases). The CDR3 is 15 amino acids. Trimming cost V 1 base and J 2 bases, with 12 bases left between them. Looked up from germline, CDR1 is LNHDA and CDR2 is SQIVND (reference sequence). CDR3 sequence reads: CASSIAPSSPYEQYF. CDR3 nucleotide sequence: TGTGCCAGTAGTATAGCTCCTAGCTCGCCCTACGAGCAGTACTTC.

V gene TRBV7-6 combines with J gene TRBJ2-3; 13 bases map to TRBD2. V shed 5 bases, J shed 7 bases, and the junction held 6 bases outside the gene matches. Germline CDR1 reads SGHVS; CDR2 reads FNYEAQ. The CDR3 is made up of 15 amino acids. The CDR3 region has the DNA TGTGCCAGCAGCGTTACTAGCGGGGGGGAACATACGCAGTATTTT. This sequence encodes CASSVTSGGEHTQYF.

The rearrangement joins TRBV19 to TRBJ1-5; TRBD1 is a possible D gene (5 bases). Trimming removed 2 bases from V and 2 bases from J, with 7 bases in between. The CDR3 has 14 amino acids. CDR1 LNHDA and CDR2 SQIVND come from the germline V gene (reference sequence). CDR3 in amino acids: CASSIWGGNQPQHF. Here the CDR3 DNA reads TGTGCCAGTAGTATATGGGGGGGCAATCAGCCCCAGCATTTT.

The CDR3 coding sequence is TGTGCCAGCAGCTTAGAGGCAGGGGCTAGCACTGAAGCTTTCTTT. This encodes CASSLEAGASTEAFF. This chain connects TRBV11-2 to TRBJ1-1, with D perhaps matching TRBD1 (6 bases). V was shortened by 0 bases and J by 4 bases, with 12 bases between the two germline ends. The CDR3 runs 15 residues. Germline V gene sequence: CDR1 SGHAT, CDR2 FQNNGV.

This clone turned up a few times. V gene TRBV12-3 or TRBV12-4 combines with J gene TRBJ2-3, with TRBD1 matching over 9 bases. The CDR3 length is 13 residues. Trimming removed 6 bases from V and 6 bases from J; junction bases left unmatched: 4. The CDR3 loop reads CASSEQGADTQYF. CDR3 DNA sequence: TGTGCCAGCAGCGAACAGGGGGCGGATACGCAGTATTTT.

This clone was detected many times. At one of its ends the junction is not consistent with the germline gene, which may arise from a read error. The chain joins TRBV3-1 (or the pseudogene TRBV3-2) to TRBJ1-1; D not resolved. The germline gives CDR1 LGHDT, CDR2 YNNKEL (reference sequence). The CDR3 spans 15 residues. CDR3 sequence reads: CASSKDTSWNTEAFF. CDR3 nucleotides: TGTGCCAGCAGCAAAGACACGAGCTGGAACACTGAAGCTTTCTTT.

This clone has only one observation. V is TRBV27 and J is TRBJ1-6; TRBD1 agrees at 8 bases. The CDR3 covers 15 residues. With V trimmed by 6 bases and J by 8 bases, 9 bases remained unmatched. Germline CDR1 MNHEY, CDR2 SMNVEV (reference sequence). CDR3 residues: CASRLGQGGYSPLHF. The CDR3 DNA reads TGTGCCAGCAGGCTTGGACAGGGCGGTTATTCACCCCTCCACTTT.

J is TRBJ2-2 and V is TRBV5-1, with 12 bases identical to TRBD2. Germline loops: CDR1 SGHRS, CDR2 YFSETQ. There are 16 residues in the CDR3. V lost 4 bases and J lost 8; bases outside the gene matches: 9. CDR3 nucleotide sequence: TGCGCCAGCAGCCCTGATGGACTAGCGGGGACTGGGGAGCTGTTTTTT. This encodes CASSPDGLAGTGELFF.

The chain's CDR3 is CASIMSGTRETQYF. CDR3 DNA sequence: TGTGCCAGCATCATGAGCGGGACGCGAGAGACCCAGTACTTC. This rearrangement joins TRBV6-5 to TRBJ2-5, with 7 bases identical to TRBD2. This CDR3 contains 14 residues. V shed 7 bases, J shed 4 bases, and the junction held 9 bases outside the gene matches. In germline, CDR1 is MNHEY, CDR2 SVGAGI.

This clone was observed a handful of times. The gene calls are TRBV28 and TRBJ2-5; a possible D gene is TRBD1 (5 bases). Germline CDR1 is MDHEN and CDR2 is SYDVKM. The germline V and J ends were trimmed by 2 bases and 1 base, with 11 bases remaining between them. The CDR3 spans 15 residues. CDR3 residues: CASSLTGHIQETQYF. CDR3 DNA sequence: TGTGCCAGCAGTTTAACCGGACATATCCAAGAGACCCAGTACTTC.

This clone was picked up a small number of times. The DNA for the CDR3 is TGTGCCAGCAGCTTAGGGCAGGTTAACTATGGCTACACCTTC. Its protein is CASSLGQVNYGYTF. V usage is TRBV7-9 and J usage is TRBJ1-2; the D is unclear. The CDR3 totals 14 residues. V lost 1 base and J lost 1, with 7 bases in between. The germline V gene has CDR1 SEHNR and CDR2 FQNEAQ (reference sequence).

The chain couples TRBV6-5 to TRBJ2-1; D might be TRBD2 (5 bases). This CDR3 comprises 15 residues. V lost 7 bases, J lost 4 bases, and 17 bases lay in between. Germline V gives CDR1 MNHEY, CDR2 SVGAGI. CDR3: CASTLRGLEYNEQFF. CDR3 in DNA: TGTGCCAGCACCCTTCGAGGGCTAGAATACAATGAGCAGTTCTTC.

The V and J genes are TRBV6-5 and TRBJ1-6, with unresolved D. Deletions cut 2 bases from V and 7 bases from J, with 12 bases between. Germline-derived CDR1 and CDR2 are MNHEY and SVGAGI. The CDR3 has 15 residues. CDR3 loop: CASSYQTPANSPLHF. The CDR3 region has the DNA TGTGCCAGCAGTTACCAGACACCAGCCAATTCACCCCTCCACTTT.

This chain uses TRBV28 with TRBJ2-7; tentative D call: TRBD2 (6 bases). The V end was cut by 6 bases, the J end by 1 base, with 13 bases between. In germline, CDR1 is MDHEN, CDR2 SYDVKM. The CDR3 has 14 amino acids. The CDR3 nucleotides read TGTGCCAGCAGCCCCTTCGGGGGATCCTACGAGCAGTACTTC. This translates into CASSPFGGSYEQYF.

The CDR3, as DNA: TGTGCCAGCAGTTCACCGACAGGGGGAGGAAACACCATATATTTT. It codes for CASSSPTGGGNTIYF. The rearrangement uses TRBV5-6 and TRBJ1-3; 9 nucleotides align to TRBD1. CDR1 is SGHDT, CDR2 YYEEEE, per germline. The CDR3 consists of 15 residues. V was pared by 5 bases and J by 4 bases, with 7 bases of the junction left unmatched.

This CDR3 is CASRGIAGGYEQYF. The CDR3 DNA sequence: TGTGCTTCGAGGGGGATAGCGGGGGGCTACGAGCAGTACTTC. The J gene is TRBJ2-7, the V gene TRBV28, with 10 nucleotides matching TRBD2. Germline loops: CDR1 MDHEN, CDR2 SYDVKM. This CDR3 is built from 14 residues. Full variable domain (rest looked up from reference TRBV28 and TRBJ2-7): DVKVTQSSRYLVKRTGEKVFLECVQDMDHENMFWYRQDPGLGLRLIYFSYDVKMKEKGDIPEGYSVSREKKERFSLILESASTNQTSMYLCASRGIAGGYEQYFGPGTRLTVT.

This rearrangement joins TRBV5-1 to TRBJ1-4; no clear D. This CDR3 is built from 15 residues. The ends were cut back, 0 bases at V and 3 bases at J, with 9 bases in the middle. Germline V lookup: CDR1 SGHRS, CDR2 YFSETQ. For the CDR3, the DNA is TGCGCCAGCAGCTTGGGGGCCAGCCCTAATGAAAAACTGTTTTTT. Amino acids: CASSLGASPNEKLFF.

This clone showed up just once. The DNA for the CDR3 is TGTGCCAGCAGGACCGGACAGGACTATGGCTACACCTTC. This gives the protein CASRTGQDYGYTF. The rearrangement uses TRBV7-9 and TRBJ1-2, with 7 bases fitting TRBD1. Losses at the gene ends were 6 bases for V and 3 bases for J; bases not matched to a gene: 4. Germline values: CDR1 SEHNR, CDR2 FQNEAQ (reference sequence). The CDR3 runs to 13 residues. Variable domain in full (rest from reference TRBV7-9 and TRBJ1-2): DTGVSQNPRHKITKRGQNVTFRCDPISEHNRLYWYRQTLGQGPEFLTYFQNEAQLEKSRLLSDRFSAERPKGSFSTLEIQRTEQGDSAMYLCASRTGQDYGYTFGSGTRLTVV.

The rearrangement links TRBV7-2 to TRBJ1-5; D uncertain. Germline-derived CDR1 and CDR2 are SGHTA and FQGNSA. The CDR3 is 16 residues long. V was shortened by 0 bases and J by 0 bases, with 9 bases between the two germline ends. In DNA, the CDR3 is TGTGCCAGCAGCTTAGCGCAGGTCGGTAGCAATCAGCCCCAGCATTTT. Its translation is CASSLAQVGSNQPQHF.

This chain uses TRBV5-5 with TRBJ1-1; maybe TRBD1 (6 bases). There are 19 residues in the CDR3. The V gene lost 4 bases and the J gene lost 0 bases, with 25 bases spanning the gap. CDR1 SGHKS and CDR2 YYEKEE come from the germline V gene (reference sequence). The CDR3 reads CASSPWPGQGLAMNTEAFF. The CDR3 bases are TGTGCCAGCAGCCCCTGGCCGGGGCAGGGGTTGGCGATGAACACTGAAGCTTTCTTT. Full variable domain (remainder filled in from reference TRBV5-5 and TRBJ1-1): DAGVTQSPTHLIKTRGQQVTLRCSPISGHKSVSWYQQVLGQGPQFIFQYYEKEERGRGNFPDRFSARQFPNYSSELNVNALLLGDSALYLCASSPWPGQGLAMNTEAFFGQGTRLTVV.

The chain uses TRBV9 and TRBJ2-2, with 7 bases aligning to TRBD2. Per the germline V gene, CDR1 is SGDLS and CDR2 is YYNGEE. Trimming cost V 4 bases and J 4 bases; bases outside gene matches: 7. The CDR3 sequence is 15 residues long. In DNA form, the CDR3 reads TGTGCCAGCAGCCCCCTGGGGGGGACCACCGGGGAGCTGTTTTTT. Protein: CASSPLGGTTGELFF.

This clone was seen a single time. This chain links TRBV20-1 with TRBJ2-7; 12 bases fit TRBD2. Germline V gives CDR1 DFQATT, CDR2 SNEGSKA (reference sequence). The CDR3 has 15 residues. Trimming took 3 bases from V and 3 from J; bases not matched to a gene: 6. CDR3 DNA sequence: TGCAGTGCTAGTCGCTCTAGCGGGGGGGGCTACGAGCAGTACTTC. Its translation is CSASRSSGGGYEQYF.

This clone was observed a few times. The rearrangement uses TRBV24-1 and TRBJ1-5; TRBD1 might be the D (5 bases). The germline V gene encodes CDR1 KGHDR and CDR2 SFDVKD. The V end was cut by 2 bases, the J end by 5 bases, with 9 bases between. This CDR3 spans 14 amino acids. The CDR3 sequence: CATSDSDIHQPQHF. CDR3 sequence (DNA): TGTGCCACCAGTGATTCGGACATTCATCAGCCCCAGCATTTT.

The rearrangement joins TRBV21-1 to TRBJ2-1; TRBD2 is taken as the D call from the table, unchecked against the DNA. TRBV21-1 is a documented pseudogene. The CDR3 is made up of 13 amino acids. The CDR3 region is CASSKSGGNEQFF. The CDR3 DNA is TGTGCCAGCAGCAAAAGTGGAGGCAATGAGCAGTTCTTC.

This chain joins TRBV29-1 and TRBJ2-1, with a tentative D call TRBD2 (7 bases). Trimming shortened V by 7 bases and J by 6 bases, and 19 bases separated the two germline ends. CDR1 SQVTM and CDR2 ANQGSEA come from the germline V gene. The CDR3 is 14 residues long. The CDR3 sequence: CSAGESGGLNEQFF. The CDR3 nucleotides are TGCAGCGCTGGGGAATCGGGGGGCCTCAATGAGCAGTTCTTC.

V and J are TRBV6-5 and TRBJ2-3; a possible D gene is TRBD2 (6 bases). V lost 6 bases, J lost 10 bases, and 20 bases lay in between. The CDR3 contains 14 residues. Germline V lookup: CDR1 MNHEY, CDR2 SVGAGI. This CDR3 is CASSPPRDLASQYF. The DNA for the CDR3 is TGTGCCAGCAGCCCCCCTCGGGACTTAGCTTCGCAGTATTTT.

The chain uses TRBV5-1 and TRBJ1-2; maybe TRBD1 (5 bases). This CDR3 spans 14 amino acids. V shed 4 bases and J shed 4 bases, with 14 bases lying between them. In germline, CDR1 is SGHRS, CDR2 YFSETQ. As DNA, the CDR3 is TGCGCCAGCAGCCCGCCACAGGCCCTCTATGGCTACACCTTC. It specifies CASSPPQALYGYTF.

The gene calls are TRBV30 and TRBJ2-3; TRBD1 aligns across 9 bases. There are 15 residues in the CDR3. J gave up 2 bases and V 3 bases, and 6 bases lay outside the gene matches. Per the germline V gene, CDR1 is GTSNPN and CDR2 is SVGIG (reference sequence). The CDR3 DNA is TGTGCCTGGAGCGGGACAGGGAGCCCCACAGATACGCAGTATTTT. Its translation: CAWSGTGSPTDTQYF.